The 22 T cell receptor beta chains below come from one sample, sequenced in a study of vaccination and CD4 T cells after COVID-19. No antigen is known for these receptors. Researchers used the Oncomine TCR Beta short-read assay to sequence DNA from cultured CD4+ T cells. TCRdb re-called the PCR reads with MiXCR, one entry per CDR3 protein. The profile shows approximately 17,000 distinct CDR3 sequences, roughly 57% of them singletons. The time point: late sampling 161 to 241 days after vaccination in a few convalescent patients. Treatment here: roughly 11-day PBMC culture with coronavirus spike peptide pools or control peptides (ViraFEST assay). The material was CD4+ T cells from blood, cultured in vitro, obtained about 7 months after SARS-CoV-2 vaccination. These receptors all stem from a human donor who had recovered from COVID-19.

The rearrangement uses TRBV19 and TRBJ2-5; D is possibly TRBD1 or TRBD2 (5 bases each). Germline V gene lookup returns CDR1 LNHDA and CDR2 SQIVND (reference sequence). V lost 4 bases and J 7 bases, leaving 16 bases between the germline ends. The CDR3 runs to 14 residues. This chain's CDR3 is CASSTPFGDGTQYF. CDR3 DNA sequence: TGTGCCAGTAGTACCCCGTTCGGGGACGGGACCCAGTACTTC.

The chain links TRBV20-1 to TRBJ1-2; D gene unclear. V lost 3 bases and J lost 7, with 15 bases in between. CDR1 DFQATT and CDR2 SNEGSKA come from the germline V gene (reference sequence). The CDR3 is 13 residues long. The CDR3 nucleotides are TGCAGTGCTAGGACCGTAAAACAAGGTGGCTACACCTTC. Its translation: CSARTVKQGGYTF.

CDR3 in amino acids: CATSDPTLTGVIDEQYF. CDR3 nucleotide sequence: TGTGCCACCAGTGATCCGACCTTGACAGGGGTAATCGACGAGCAGTACTTC. V and J are TRBV24-1 and TRBJ2-7, with 8 bases lining up with TRBD1. Germline lookup yields CDR1 KGHDR and CDR2 SFDVKD. V shed 3 bases and J 5 bases; nucleotides not matched to a gene: 14. This CDR3 contains 17 residues.

Here the CDR3 DNA reads TGTGCCAGCAGCGGGACTCCATACGAGCAGTACTTC. This codes for CASSGTPYEQYF. V gene TRBV2 combines with J gene TRBJ2-7; weak D call: TRBD2 (6 bases). Trimming cost V 6 bases and J 4 bases, with 10 bases left between them. CDR3 length equals 12 residues. Per germline, CDR1 SNHLY and CDR2 FYNNEI.

V usage is TRBV7-6 and J usage is TRBJ2-7; D perhaps matches TRBD1 (5 bases). Germline V gene sequence: CDR1 SGHVS, CDR2 FNYEAQ. The CDR3 is 14 amino acids. V was pared by 1 base and J by 0 bases, with 7 bases between. The DNA for the CDR3 is TGTGCCAGCAGCTTAGGGGGCATCTCCTACGAGCAGTACTTC. This translates into CASSLGGISYEQYF.

V usage is TRBV15 and J usage is TRBJ2-7; TRBD1 aligns across 7 bases. J lost 1 base, V lost 5 bases, and 8 bases had no gene match. The CDR3 sequence is 15 residues long. Germline lookup yields CDR1 LNHNV and CDR2 YYDKDF (reference sequence). CDR3 in DNA: TGTGCCACCAGCCGACACCTACAGGGGTCCTACGAGCAGTACTTC. This sequence encodes CATSRHLQGSYEQYF.

V is TRBV20-1 and J is TRBJ1-1; 8 nucleotides match TRBD1. CDR3 length equals 19 residues. V was clipped by 2 bases and J by 5 bases; unmatched bases: 22. Germline CDR1 reads DFQATT; CDR2 reads SNEGSKA (reference sequence). CDR3 loop: CSARIKLGVFDRGRTEAFF. CDR3 sequence (DNA): TGCAGTGCTAGAATTAAGCTGGGGGTCTTTGACAGGGGTCGGACTGAAGCTTTCTTT.

This clonotype came up a few times. The J gene is TRBJ1-1, the V gene TRBV7-9, with D possibly matching TRBD1 (6 bases). The germline CDR1 and CDR2 sequences are SEHNR and FQNEAQ (reference sequence). There are 15 residues in the CDR3. V was clipped by 5 bases and J by 5 bases, with 18 bases between them. CDR3: CASSPWRGGETEAFF. The CDR3 region has the DNA TGTGCCAGCAGCCCCTGGAGAGGGGGAGAGACTGAAGCTTTCTTT. The variable domain in full, completed from reference TRBV7-9 and TRBJ1-1, reads DTGVSQNPRHKITKRGQNVTFRCDPISEHNRLYWYRQTLGQGPEFLTYFQNEAQLEKSRLLSDRFSAERPKGSFSTLEIQRTEQGDSAMYLCASSPWRGGETEAFFGQGTRLTVV.

The chain uses TRBV6-1 and TRBJ2-1, with 12 nucleotides matching TRBD1. The CDR3 has 15 residues. Losses at the gene ends were 6 bases for V and 9 bases for J; bases not matched to a gene: 9. Germline V gene data show CDR1 as MNHNS and CDR2 as SASEGT. CDR3 protein: CASSRVGQGAGEQFF. CDR3 nucleotide sequence: TGTGCCAGCAGCCGTGTGGGACAGGGGGCGGGTGAGCAGTTCTTC.

The table lists this clonotype with a few counts. The CDR3 region has the DNA TGTGCCAGCAGTTCCAGGGAGAATCAGCCCCAGCATTTT. It codes for CASSSRENQPQHF. The chain has TRBV6-5 and TRBJ1-5; tentative D call: TRBD1 (5 bases). Germline lookup yields CDR1 MNHEY and CDR2 SVGAGI. Trimming removed 4 bases at V and 4 bases at J, with 8 bases between. This CDR3 spans 13 amino acids.

The chain joins TRBV29-1 to TRBJ1-2, with TRBD1 as a possible D gene (5 bases). Between the trimmed V and J ends, which lost 6 bases and 5 bases, there was a span of 10 bases. The CDR3 covers 11 residues. Germline V lookup: CDR1 SQVTM, CDR2 ANQGSEA. Here the CDR3 DNA reads TGCAGCGTCGGGGCCGATTATGGCTACACCTTC. The encoded protein is CSVGADYGYTF.

CDR3 bases: TGTGCCAGCAGTTCCCAAACCACTAGAGACAATCAGCCCCAGCATTTT. Its protein product is CASSSQTTRDNQPQHF. V and J are TRBV6-5 and TRBJ1-5, with D uncertain. Trimming took off 4 bases at V and 3 bases at J, with 16 bases between the two ends. The CDR3 is made up of 16 amino acids. Germline CDR1 is MNHEY and CDR2 is SVGAGI.

This clonotype was detected a few times. The gene calls are TRBV20-1 and TRBJ2-3; D is unclear. V was clipped by 5 bases and J by 2 bases, with 8 bases between them. CDR1 DFQATT and CDR2 SNEGSKA come from the germline V gene (reference sequence). This CDR3 comprises 12 residues. CDR3 bases: TGCAGTGCTTTCGTCGACACAGATACGCAGTATTTT. This gives the protein CSAFVDTDTQYF.

This clonotype was observed a handful of times. V usage is TRBV7-2 and J usage is TRBJ2-2; 12 positions match TRBD2. CDR1 SGHTA and CDR2 FQGNSA come from the germline V gene. The V segment lost 4 bases and the J segment 6 bases; nucleotides outside the gene matches: 6. CDR3 length equals 16 residues. The CDR3 loop reads CASSWTSGVGAGELFF. The CDR3 DNA follows: TGTGCCAGCAGCTGGACTAGCGGGGTTGGGGCCGGGGAGCTGTTTTTT.

This clonotype has a handful of counts. This chain connects TRBV28 to TRBJ1-6, with D uncertain. The V end was cut by 2 bases, the J end by 2 bases, with 1 base between. Per germline, CDR1 MDHEN and CDR2 SYDVKM. The CDR3 consists of 13 residues. This CDR3 reads CASSLTYNSPLHF. CDR3 sequence (DNA): TGTGCCAGCAGTTTAACCTATAATTCACCCCTCCACTTT.

This clonotype is medium-sized within its sample. The chain joins TRBV7-2 to TRBJ1-2; weak D call: TRBD1 (5 bases). V dropped 5 bases and J dropped 8 bases, with 21 bases sitting between them. CDR1 and CDR2 from the germline V gene are SGHTA and FQGNSA. The CDR3 has 15 amino acids. Written as DNA, the CDR3 is TGTGCCAGCAGCCCTGGACGGGACCCGCTCCGGGGCTACACCTTC. It yields the protein CASSPGRDPLRGYTF. The full variable domain, with the rest looked up from reference TRBV7-2 and TRBJ1-2, is GAGVSQSPSNKVTEKGKDVELRCDPISGHTALYWYRQSLGQGLEFLIYFQGNSAPDKSGLPSDRFSAERTGGSVSTLTIQRTQQEDSAVYLCASSPGRDPLRGYTFGSGTRLTVV.

This clonotype was detected a few times. The V and J genes are TRBV7-8 and TRBJ2-7, with 9 nucleotides matching TRBD1. The CDR3 contains 20 residues. Per germline, CDR1 SGHVS and CDR2 FQNEAQ. After removal of 0 bases from V and 4 bases from J, the junction contained 19 bases not matched to a gene. The CDR3 DNA sequence: TGTGCCAGCAGCTTAGCGCGTTTGGGACAGGGTAGGTCGATAGCTTACGAGCAGTACTTC. This translates into CASSLARLGQGRSIAYEQYF.

The CDR3 nucleotides read TGTGCCAGCAGCGCCGGCGGGGCGAGCTCCTACAATGAGCAGTTCTTC. It codes for CASSAGGASSYNEQFF. The chain employs TRBV5-4 and TRBJ2-1; weak D call: TRBD2 (6 bases). Between the trimmed V and J ends, which lost 4 bases and 0 bases, there was a span of 14 bases. Germline V gene data show CDR1 as SGHNT and CDR2 as YYREEE (reference sequence). The CDR3 loop spans 16 amino acids.

The chain carries TRBV15 and TRBJ2-1; no clear D. The CDR3 contains 15 residues. The V end was cut by 1 base, the J end by 8 bases, with 15 bases between. Germline V gene lookup returns CDR1 LNHNV and CDR2 YYDKDF (reference sequence). The CDR3 protein is CATSRGELHGDEQFF. DNA for the CDR3: TGTGCCACCAGCAGAGGGGAACTACATGGGGATGAGCAGTTCTTC.

V gene TRBV2 combines with J gene TRBJ2-3; no definite D call. The V end was cut by 6 bases, the J end by 6 bases, with 7 bases between. CDR3 size: 11 residues. Germline V CDR1 and CDR2: SNHLY, FYNNEI. CDR3 coding DNA: TGTGCCAGCAGCACCCGGGATACGCAGTATTTT. This translates into CASSTRDTQYF.

This clonotype was counted a few times. V is TRBV20-1 and J is TRBJ1-1; D not resolved. V lost 0 bases to trimming and J lost 11 bases, with 13 bases between them. Germline loops: CDR1 DFQATT, CDR2 SNEGSKA (reference sequence). The CDR3 contains 12 residues. CDR3 loop: CSARDLAGWAFF. CDR3 coding DNA: TGCAGTGCTAGAGATCTAGCGGGTTGGGCTTTCTTT.

The chain links TRBV6-1 to TRBJ2-1, with 7 positions matching TRBD1. This CDR3 spans 14 amino acids. Germline CDR1 reads MNHNS; CDR2 reads SASEGT. V shed 7 bases, J shed 6 bases, and the junction held 9 bases outside the gene matches. The CDR3 DNA reads as TGTGCCAGCACTTTAGCAGGGGGTAGCAATGAGCAGTTCTTC. Translating gives CASTLAGGSNEQFF.